A selection of T cell receptor beta chains follows, all from one sample in a study of T-cell memory formation after mild COVID-19. One entry per CDR3 protein, called by TCRdb with MiXCR from the 5' RACE reads. The table includes roughly 580,000 distinct CDR3 sequences, 18% detected once. Sequenced material: PBMCs or a T cell subset sorted from them (not recorded which). These receptors came from an adult woman who had mild COVID-19 (a few samples of this study predate the infection). Cell type and time point are not known. Each CDR3 is given with its conserved first and last residue. A D gene is named only where the DNA matches it firmly. Clone size is not always given. Where it is, it says once, few, many or a class for expanded clones.

J | D | size | V | CDR3 | DNA
TRBJ1-2 | TRBD1 | - | TRBV12-3/TRBV12-4 | CASRQGARDNGYTF | TGTGCCAGCAGACAGGGGGCGCGAGACAATGGCTACACCTTC
TRBJ2-5 | TRBD2 | few | TRBV7-8 | CASSQSLAGGPRETQYF | TGTGCCAGCAGCCAATCGCTAGCGGGAGGGCCGCGAGAGACCCAGTACTTC
TRBJ2-7 | - | - | TRBV9 | CASSPGSTYEQYF | TGTGCCAGCAGCCCCGGATCAACCTACGAGCAGTACTTC
TRBJ1-2 | - | many | TRBV6-5 | CASRQNYGYTF | TGTGCCAGTCGACAGAACTATGGCTACACCTTC
TRBJ1-5 | TRBD1 | - | TRBV20-1 | CSARSGTGLNQPQHF | TGCAGTGCTAGATCCGGGACAGGGTTAAATCAGCCCCAGCATTTT
TRBJ2-2 | - | - | TRBV24-1 | CATSDWTAINTGELFF | TGTGCCACCAGTGACTGGACAGCGATAAACACCGGGGAGCTGTTTTTT
TRBJ2-2 | - | - | TRBV19 | CASSMGGELFF | TGTGCCAGTAGTATGGGGGGGGAGCTGTTTTTT
TRBJ1-2 | TRBD1 | few | TRBV11-2 | CASSNRTGGGYGYTF | TGTGCCAGCAGCAACAGGACAGGGGGCGGGTATGGCTACACCTTC
TRBJ2-1 | TRBD1 | few | TRBV7-9 | CASSYPGTAYNEQFF | TGTGCCAGCAGCTACCCCGGGACAGCATACAATGAGCAGTTCTTC
TRBJ2-5 | TRBD2 | few | TRBV5-1 | CASSSLYVGGRKQETQYF | TGCGCCAGCAGCTCCCTTTATGTGGGGGGGAGGAAACAAGAGACCCAGTACTTC
TRBJ2-7 | - | - | TRBV7-6 | CASSFSTASLPGDEQYF | TGTGCCAGCAGCTTTTCTACGGCGTCCCTCCCTGGAGACGAGCAGTACTTC
TRBJ2-5 | - | few | TRBV7-7 | CASSSLLGTLGTQYF | TGTGCTAGCAGCTCCTTATTGGGGACGTTGGGGACCCAGTACTTC
TRBJ2-5 | - | - | TRBV14 | CASSQETNGPVETQYF | TGTGCCAGCAGCCAAGAAACAAATGGACCCGTAGAGACCCAGTACTTC
TRBJ1-2 | - | few | TRBV3-1 | CASSQLDGYTF | TGTGCCAGCAGCCAACTGGACGGCTACACCTTC
TRBJ2-3 | TRBD1 | few | TRBV7-2 | CASSLYYRGPESDTQYF | TGTGCCAGCAGCCTTTACTACAGGGGGCCCGAGTCAGATACGCAGTATTTT
TRBJ2-7 | - | - | TRBV4-3 | CASSQARTVSYYEQYF | TGCGCCAGCAGCCAAGCCCGGACAGTCTCCTACTACGAGCAGTACTTC
TRBJ1-1 | - | few | TRBV10-3 | CAGGGGEGTEAFF | TGTGCCGGGGGAGGGGGAGAGGGCACTGAAGCTTTCTTT
TRBJ2-5 | TRBD2 | - | TRBV6-2/TRBV6-3 | CASSLGGAGDQETQYF | TGTGCCAGCAGTCTCGGGGGGGCCGGGGACCAAGAGACCCAGTACTTC
TRBJ1-5 | TRBD1 | few | TRBV10-3 | CAISGTGGEGSNQPQHF | TGTGCCATCAGTGGTACAGGGGGCGAGGGAAGCAATCAGCCCCAGCATTTT
TRBJ1-1 | - | - | TRBV29-1 | CSVEEPNREFTEAFF | TGCAGCGTTGAAGAGCCGAACAGGGAGTTCACTGAAGCTTTCTTT
TRBJ2-1 | - | - | TRBV30 | CAWALSASNEQFF | TGTGCCTGGGCCCTTTCCGCCTCCAATGAGCAGTTCTTC
TRBJ1-1 | - | few | TRBV10-3 | CAISVSENTEAFF | TGTGCCATCAGTGTTTCGGAGAACACTGAAGCTTTCTTT
TRBJ1-1 | - | - | TRBV5-1 | CASSSKGRGNTEAFF | TGCGCCAGCAGCAGCAAGGGAAGAGGGAACACTGAAGCTTTCTTT
TRBJ2-5 | TRBD1 | - | TRBV9 | CASSGWTGGEETQYF | TGTGCCAGCAGCGGCTGGACAGGGGGCGAGGAGACCCAGTACTTC
TRBJ2-7 | TRBD1 | few | TRBV24-1 | CATKGTASYEQYF | TGTGCCACCAAAGGGACAGCCTCCTACGAGCAGTACTTC
TRBJ2-5 | - | many | TRBV20-1 | CSARDTLSGFGGTQYF | TGCAGTGCTAGAGATACCCTGAGCGGTTTCGGGGGGACCCAGTACTTC
TRBJ2-4 | - | - | TRBV5-1 | CASSPTSTRDIQYF | TGCGCCAGCAGCCCGACGTCCACACGGGACATTCAGTACTTC
TRBJ2-7 | TRBD1 | few | TRBV4-2 | CASSQPAGTGSYEQYF | TGTGCCAGCAGCCAACCAGCCGGGACAGGGTCGTACGAGCAGTACTTC
TRBJ2-7 | - | few | TRBV5-1 | CASRMIRDGDYEQYF | TGCGCCAGCAGGATGATCCGGGACGGAGATTACGAGCAGTACTTC
TRBJ2-7 | TRBD1 | few | TRBV5-6 | CASSLGGSANSYEQYF | TGTGCCAGCAGCTTAGGGGGCAGCGCCAACTCCTACGAGCAGTACTTC
TRBJ2-7 | TRBD2 | - | TRBV7-2 | CASSLVSGGSGEQYF | TGTGCCAGCAGCTTAGTTTCTGGCGGGAGCGGCGAGCAGTACTTC
TRBJ1-1 | - | few | TRBV5-1 | CASSLEFLEDPDTEAFF | TGCGCCAGCAGCTTGGAATTTTTGGAGGACCCGGACACTGAAGCTTTCTTT
TRBJ2-2 | - | few | TRBV19 | CASSIGWGMTGELFF | TGTGCCAGTAGTATTGGATGGGGCATGACCGGGGAGCTGTTTTTT